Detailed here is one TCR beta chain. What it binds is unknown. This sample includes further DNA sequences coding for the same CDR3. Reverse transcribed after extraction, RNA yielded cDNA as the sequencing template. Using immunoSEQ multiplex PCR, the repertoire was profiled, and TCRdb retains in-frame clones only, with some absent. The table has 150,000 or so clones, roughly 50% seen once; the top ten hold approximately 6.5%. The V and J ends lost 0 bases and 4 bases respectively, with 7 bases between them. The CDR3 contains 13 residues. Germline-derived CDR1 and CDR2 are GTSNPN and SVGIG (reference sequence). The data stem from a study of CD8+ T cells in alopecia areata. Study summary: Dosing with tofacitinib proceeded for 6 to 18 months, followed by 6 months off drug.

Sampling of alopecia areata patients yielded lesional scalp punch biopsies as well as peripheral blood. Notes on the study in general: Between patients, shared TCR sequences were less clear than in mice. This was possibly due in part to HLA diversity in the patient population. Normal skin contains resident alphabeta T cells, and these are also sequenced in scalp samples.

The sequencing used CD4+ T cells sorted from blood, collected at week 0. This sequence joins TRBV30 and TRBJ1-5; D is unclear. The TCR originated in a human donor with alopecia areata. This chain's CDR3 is CAWSVLGNQPQHF. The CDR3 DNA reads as TGTGCCTGGAGTGTACTAGGTAATCAGCCCCAGCATTTT. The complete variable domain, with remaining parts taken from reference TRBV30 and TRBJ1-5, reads SQTIHQWPATLVQPVGSPLSLECTVEGTSNPNLYWYRQAAGRGLQLLFYSVGIGQISSEVPQNLSASRPQDRQFILSSKKLLLSDSGFYLCAWSVLGNQPQHFGDGTRLSIL.